This passage covers 29 T cell receptor beta chains from one sample sequenced in a study of cytomegalovirus exposure and HLA in healthy donors. PCR employed 60 Vbeta and 13 Jbeta primers. Assay: immunoSEQ multiplex PCR; the TCRdb copy retains only in-frame clones and omits some. In the table there are a few hundred thousand clones, about 93% of which are singletons. The sequencing input was PBMCs. The receptors were sampled from a girl aged 2-15 years in good health and CMV-seronegative.

This chain uses TRBV27 with TRBJ2-7; D is possibly TRBD1 (5 bases). V gave up 3 bases and J gave up 6 bases, with 15 bases separating them. Germline-derived CDR1 and CDR2 are MNHEY and SMNVEV (reference sequence). The CDR3 extends over 14 amino acids. The CDR3 spells CASSLIREGGEQYF. CDR3 nucleotides: TGTGCCAGCAGTTTGATCAGGGAAGGCGGCGAGCAGTACTTC.

The rearrangement uses TRBV28 and TRBJ1-5; D may be TRBD1 (5 bases). The V end lost 3 bases, the J end lost 0 bases, and 15 bases lay between the germline ends. The CDR3 contains 17 residues. Per the germline V gene, CDR1 is MDHEN and CDR2 is SYDVKM. The CDR3 is CASSFRLGAYSNQPQHF. The CDR3, as DNA: TGTGCCAGCAGTTTCAGGTTAGGGGCGTATAGCAATCAGCCCCAGCATTTT.

DNA of the CDR3: TGTGCCAGCAGCTTAAGGGCGGGCAGGGGGCTCGACGAGCAGTACTTC. This translates into CASSLRAGRGLDEQYF. The V call is TRBV7-2, the J call TRBJ2-7, with 8 bases aligning to TRBD1. The CDR3 has 16 amino acids. V was pared by 2 bases and J by 5 bases, with 11 bases of the junction left unmatched. CDR1 SGHTA and CDR2 FQGNSA come from the germline V gene.

CDR3 nucleotide sequence: TGTGCCACCACGGCGACAGGGGGTGCCACTGAAGCTTTCTTT. Protein product: CATTATGGATEAFF. The chain links TRBV15 to TRBJ1-1; TRBD1 matches 9 bases. Germline CDR1 is LNHNV and CDR2 is YYDKDF (reference sequence). V gave up 7 bases and J gave up 4 bases; unmatched junction bases: 7. The CDR3 spans 14 residues.

The chain combines TRBV6-4 with TRBJ2-3; 8 nucleotides align to TRBD2. CDR1 is MRHNA, CDR2 SNTAGT, per germline. The CDR3 extends over 15 amino acids. Trimming at V came to 6 bases and at J to 2 bases, leaving 7 bases not matched to a gene. CDR3 in DNA: TGTGCCAGCAGCACGACTAGCGCCATCACAGATACGCAGTATTTT. Its translation is CASSTTSAITDTQYF.

The rearrangement links TRBV5-5 to TRBJ1-6; perhaps TRBD1 as D (6 bases). Deletions cut 4 bases from V and 9 bases from J, with 17 bases between. The CDR3 is 15 residues long. Looked up from germline, CDR1 is SGHKS and CDR2 is YYEKEE (reference sequence). CDR3 loop: CASSQGQTLGSPLHF. The CDR3 nucleotides are TGTGCCAGCAGCCAGGGACAAACCCTAGGTTCACCCCTCCACTTT.

V usage is TRBV15 and J usage is TRBJ2-7, with 9 nucleotides matching TRBD1. The CDR3 covers 15 residues. Germline values: CDR1 LNHNV, CDR2 YYDKDF (reference sequence). V shed 3 bases and J 3 bases; nucleotides not matched to a gene: 6. This CDR3 reads CATSRGDRVNYEQYF. DNA for the CDR3: TGTGCCACCAGCAGGGGGGACAGGGTAAACTACGAGCAGTACTTC.

The chain links TRBV29-1 to TRBJ2-1; 10 bases align to TRBD2. This CDR3 has 15 residues. Germline V gene data show CDR1 as SQVTM and CDR2 as ANQGSEA. The junction had 9 bases not matched to a gene; V was cut back by 1 base and J by 9 bases. The CDR3 region is CSVEANSGGITEQFF. CDR3 nucleotide sequence: TGCAGCGTTGAAGCGAATAGCGGGGGGATAACTGAGCAGTTCTTC.

Here the CDR3 DNA reads TGTGCCAGCAGCCCGGAGGGACTAGCGGGGGGCGAGCAGTACTTC. Its translation: CASSPEGLAGGEQYF. The chain is built from TRBV13 and TRBJ2-7; 15 bases map to TRBD2. The length of the CDR3 is 15 residues. Germline assignment: CDR1 PRHDT and CDR2 FYEKMQ (reference sequence). The V segment lost 5 bases and the J segment 6 bases; nucleotides outside the gene matches: 5.

The V gene is TRBV7-9, the J gene TRBJ2-5; D is possibly TRBD1 (5 bases). This CDR3 is built from 14 residues. Germline values: CDR1 SEHNR, CDR2 FQNEAQ (reference sequence). The V end was cut by 4 bases, the J end by 5 bases, with 14 bases between. In DNA, the CDR3 is TGTGCCAGCAGCTCCATCAGGGTCGAGGAGACCCAGTACTTC. This encodes CASSSIRVEETQYF.

The J gene is TRBJ1-2, the V gene TRBV30, with TRBD1 matching over 7 bases. Trimming at V came to 0 bases and at J to 3 bases, leaving 7 bases not matched to a gene. Germline lookup yields CDR1 GTSNPN and CDR2 SVGIG (reference sequence). The CDR3 loop spans 15 amino acids. The CDR3 sequence: CAWSVRGDSHYGYTF. The DNA for the CDR3 is TGTGCCTGGAGTGTACGCGGGGACAGCCACTATGGCTACACCTTC. Full variable domain (remainder filled in from reference TRBV30 and TRBJ1-2): SQTIHQWPATLVQPVGSPLSLECTVEGTSNPNLYWYRQAAGRGLQLLFYSVGIGQISSEVPQNLSASRPQDRQFILSSKKLLLSDSGFYLCAWSVRGDSHYGYTFGSGTRLTVV.

The chain is built from TRBV13 and TRBJ2-2, with TRBD2 as a possible D gene (5 bases). The V and J ends lost 6 bases and 3 bases respectively, with 5 bases between them. Germline V gene data show CDR1 as PRHDT and CDR2 as FYEKMQ (reference sequence). The CDR3 extends over 12 amino acids. CDR3 protein: CASREDTGELFF. CDR3 DNA: TGTGCCAGCAGGGAGGACACCGGGGAGCTGTTTTTT.

This chain uses TRBV6-5 with TRBJ1-6; D may be TRBD1 (6 bases). The V end lost 6 bases, the J end lost 10 bases, and 16 bases lay between the germline ends. The CDR3 is 14 residues long. Germline V lookup: CDR1 MNHEY, CDR2 SVGAGI. CDR3 protein: CASRRQALGSPLHF. The DNA of the CDR3 is TGTGCCAGCAGAAGACAGGCCTTAGGGTCACCCCTCCACTTT.

The chain carries TRBV27 and TRBJ2-6; no clear D gene. V gave up 6 bases and J gave up 0 bases, with 6 bases separating them. The CDR3 extends over 14 amino acids. Germline assignment: CDR1 MNHEY and CDR2 SMNVEV (reference sequence). The CDR3 loop reads CASRQSSGANVLTF. The CDR3 bases are TGTGCCAGCAGACAGAGCTCTGGGGCCAACGTCCTGACTTTC.

In its sample, this clone was seen once. Here the CDR3 DNA reads TGTGCCAGCAGGGCCCAGGGGGCGCGTTTGAGGAACACTGAAGCTTTCTTT. As protein: CASRAQGARLRNTEAFF. The chain uses TRBV2 and TRBJ1-1; 8 bases are shared with TRBD1. Germline assignment: CDR1 SNHLY and CDR2 FYNNEI. The CDR3 extends over 17 amino acids. The V gene end was trimmed by 6 bases and the J gene end by 1 base; junction bases not matched to a gene: 13. The variable domain in full, completed from reference TRBV2 and TRBJ1-1, reads EPEVTQTPSHQVTQMGQEVILRCVPISNHLYFYWYRQILGQKVEFLVSFYNNEISEKSEIFDDQFSVERPDGSNFTLKIRSTKLEDSAMYFCASRAQGARLRNTEAFFGQGTRLTVV.

This rearrangement joins TRBV11-2 to TRBJ1-5; D call uncertain. The germline V and J ends were trimmed by 5 bases and 6 bases, with 17 bases remaining between them. Germline V gene lookup returns CDR1 SGHAT and CDR2 FQNNGV. There are 15 residues in the CDR3. CDR3 DNA: TGTGCCAGCAGCCCTAGCGGCTTAGCGGCTCAGCCCCAGCATTTT. Protein: CASSPSGLAAQPQHF.

The chain has TRBV6-1 and TRBJ2-4, with 7 positions matching TRBD1. Germline V gene lookup returns CDR1 MNHNS and CDR2 SASEGT. The CDR3 has 13 residues. J lost 4 bases, V lost 8 bases, and 5 bases had no gene match. This CDR3 is CASGRDSKNIQYF. The DNA for the CDR3 is TGTGCCAGCGGCCGGGACAGTAAAAACATTCAGTACTTC.

The V call is TRBV10-3, the J call TRBJ1-3, with a tentative D call TRBD1 (5 bases). The ends were cut back, 6 bases at V and 4 bases at J, with 13 bases in the middle. Germline V gene lookup returns CDR1 ENHRY and CDR2 SYGVKD. The CDR3 runs 14 residues. The CDR3 reads CAIRGPEKGNTIYF. The CDR3 DNA is TGTGCCATCAGGGGGCCTGAAAAAGGAAACACCATATATTTT.

The CDR3 region is CASSDWTKSYNEQFF. CDR3 DNA sequence: TGTGCCAGCAGTGACTGGACTAAATCCTACAATGAGCAGTTCTTC. The chain combines TRBV6-1 with TRBJ2-1; D possibly corresponds to TRBD2 (6 bases). Germline values: CDR1 MNHNS, CDR2 SASEGT. This CDR3 has 15 residues. V gave up 3 bases and J gave up 1 base, with 10 bases separating them.

This clone was counted once. The chain carries TRBV5-1 and TRBJ2-1; 12 bases line up with TRBD2. This CDR3 spans 15 amino acids. From germline, CDR1 is SGHRS and CDR2 YFSETQ. V dropped 4 bases and J dropped 6; count of bases not matched to a gene: 5. The CDR3 here is CASSQGLAGGNEQFF. The CDR3, as DNA: TGCGCCAGCAGCCAGGGACTAGCGGGTGGCAATGAGCAGTTCTTC.

J is TRBJ2-5 and V is TRBV19, with D maybe TRBD1 (5 bases). Germline V gives CDR1 LNHDA, CDR2 SQIVND (reference sequence). Trimming took 5 bases from V and 2 from J, leaving 15 bases between them. The CDR3 has 15 residues. The CDR3 DNA sequence: TGTGCCAGTAGTGTACCAGGGCGATTTCAAGAGACCCAGTACTTC. This translates into CASSVPGRFQETQYF.

This clone has only one observation. The rearrangement joins TRBV5-4 to TRBJ2-3; tentative D call: TRBD1 (6 bases). The CDR3 has 17 residues. V lost 2 bases to trimming and J lost 6 bases, with 22 bases between them. Germline-derived CDR1 and CDR2 are SGHNT and YYREEE (reference sequence). The CDR3 region is CASSLLARGLGGDTQYF. CDR3 coding DNA: TGTGCCAGCAGCTTATTGGCTAGGGGGTTAGGGGGTGATACGCAGTATTTT.

The CDR3 DNA reads TGTGCCAGCAGCCCGGGACTAGCGGTGAGCTCCTACGAGCAGTACTTC. Protein: CASSPGLAVSSYEQYF. The gene calls are TRBV11-2 and TRBJ2-7, with 11 positions matching TRBD2. The CDR3 is made up of 16 amino acids. CDR1 is SGHAT, CDR2 FQNNGV, per germline. Unmatched junction bases numbered 6, after V lost 5 bases and J lost 0 bases.

The V gene is TRBV5-6, the J gene TRBJ2-7; maybe TRBD1 (6 bases). Trimming stripped 0 bases from V and 3 bases from J, with 7 bases between. Germline assignment: CDR1 SGHDT and CDR2 YYEEEE. The CDR3 has 13 residues. The CDR3 is CASSLDRDYEQYF. As DNA, the CDR3 is TGTGCCAGCAGCTTGGACAGGGACTACGAGCAGTACTTC. Drawing the rest from reference TRBV5-6 and TRBJ2-7, the complete variable domain is DAGVTQSPTHLIKTRGQQVTLRCSPKSGHDTVSWYQQALGQGPQFIFQYYEEEERQRGNFPDRFSGHQFPNYSSELNVNALLLGDSALYLCASSLDRDYEQYFGPGTRLTVT.

This clone has just one count. The chain employs TRBV7-2 and TRBJ2-3; 13 nucleotides align to TRBD2. The germline V gene has CDR1 SGHTA and CDR2 FQGNSA. The CDR3 extends over 19 amino acids. Losses at the gene ends were 5 bases for V and 0 bases for J; bases not matched to a gene: 11. CDR3 DNA sequence: TGTGCCAGCAGCCTACCGGGACTAGCGGGGTCGGCGAGCACAGATACGCAGTATTTT. Residues: CASSLPGLAGSASTDTQYF.

This clone was recorded a few times. V is TRBV4-2 and J is TRBJ2-7, with 10 positions matching TRBD2. Losses at the gene ends were 3 bases for V and 0 bases for J; bases not matched to a gene: 5. Germline values: CDR1 LGHNA, CDR2 YNFKEQ. The CDR3 runs 16 residues. The CDR3 nucleotides read TGTGCCAGCAGCCATAAAAGCGGGGGGGCCTCCTACGAGCAGTACTTC. Translating gives CASSHKSGGASYEQYF.

This clone has only one observation. The J gene is TRBJ1-5, the V gene TRBV19; the match to TRBD1 covers 10 bases. Germline V lookup: CDR1 LNHDA, CDR2 SQIVND (reference sequence). The CDR3 runs 16 residues. The ends lost 9 bases at V and 5 bases at J; junction bases unmatched: 13. The CDR3 DNA reads TGTGCCAGCCCTTGGACAGGGGGGGACGGAGATCAGCCCCAGCATTTT. Translated: CASPWTGGDGDQPQHF.

The J gene is TRBJ1-5, the V gene TRBV6-1, with D possibly TRBD1 on 6 matching bases. Trimming took 2 bases from V and 2 from J, leaving 22 bases between them. The CDR3 contains 19 residues. Germline V gives CDR1 MNHNS, CDR2 SASEGT. This CDR3 is CASSESSSLGGRGNQPQHF. CDR3 bases: TGTGCCAGCAGTGAATCGTCGTCTCTCGGGGGGCGCGGCAATCAGCCCCAGCATTTT.

The genes are TRBV7-8 and TRBJ2-3, with TRBD2 matching over 7 bases. V lost 5 bases to trimming and J lost 3 bases; unmatched junction nucleotides: 2. The CDR3 consists of 13 residues. Germline V CDR1 and CDR2: SGHVS, FQNEAQ. CDR3 residues: CASSPSGTDTQYF. CDR3 nucleotide sequence: TGTGCCAGCAGCCCTAGCGGTACAGATACGCAGTATTTT.